This TCR beta chain was observed in a study of cytomegalovirus exposure and HLA in healthy donors. Donors had nominal health at sampling but likely had unrecorded immune exposures. Notes on this clone: The antigen is not known.

This CDR3 has 14 residues. The V gene's germline CDR1 is WNHNN and CDR2 SYGVQD (reference sequence). PCR amplification relied on 60 Vbeta primers (plus 13 Jbeta primers). Here immunoSEQ multiplex PCR was the method, and the copy in TCRdb shows in-frame clones only, minus some. The sample records fewer than 110,000 clones, 77% being singletons. Study-level points and caveats: Earlier findings revealed that most TCR beta V segments proved productive either about 87% or about 30% of the time. A classifier reportedly called cytomegalovirus status with high sensitivity and specificity. No immune exposure information besides CMV serostatus was available.

The chain employs TRBV10-1 and TRBJ2-5; TRBD2 agrees at 7 bases. The assigned J gene may be wrong: the sequence end matches TRBJ2-7 better. Sequences were obtained from PBMCs. The TCR sequence derives from a male donor in good health and CMV-seronegative. CDR3 DNA sequence: TGCGCCAGCAGTGAAAGACTAGCATCCTACGAGCAGTACTTC. Translated: CASSERLASYEQYF.